The TCR beta chain described here comes from a study of blood T cell repertoires in COVID-19. Study-wide background: The samples span acute and convalescent COVID-19 from the United States, Italy and Spain. In each case, the material was cDNA or gDNA derived from T cells, B-cell-depleted T cells, or PBMCs.

Original data processing: Reference gene primer amplification in the assay estimated nucleated cell counts. Libraries were prepared by immunoSEQ multiplex PCR; TCRdb keeps only in-frame clonotypes and omits some of them. Clone size and V and J calls were adopted from that table, with D and trimming inferred from the DNA. The table lists under 250,000 clones, about 81% of them singletons. V was clipped by 7 bases and J by 2 bases; unmatched bases: 7. Germline V gene sequence: CDR1 MNHEY, CDR2 SVGAGI. The CDR3 extends over 15 amino acids. The source of this sequence is a woman between 65 and 79 years old with COVID-19, enrolled during active disease. The specimen sequenced was peripheral blood. V and J are TRBV6-5 and TRBJ2-1; 8 nucleotides align to TRBD1. DNA of the CDR3: TGTGCCAGCAACCCGCCAGGGGGCCCCTACAATGAGCAGTTCTTC. Encoded protein: CASNPPGGPYNEQFF.